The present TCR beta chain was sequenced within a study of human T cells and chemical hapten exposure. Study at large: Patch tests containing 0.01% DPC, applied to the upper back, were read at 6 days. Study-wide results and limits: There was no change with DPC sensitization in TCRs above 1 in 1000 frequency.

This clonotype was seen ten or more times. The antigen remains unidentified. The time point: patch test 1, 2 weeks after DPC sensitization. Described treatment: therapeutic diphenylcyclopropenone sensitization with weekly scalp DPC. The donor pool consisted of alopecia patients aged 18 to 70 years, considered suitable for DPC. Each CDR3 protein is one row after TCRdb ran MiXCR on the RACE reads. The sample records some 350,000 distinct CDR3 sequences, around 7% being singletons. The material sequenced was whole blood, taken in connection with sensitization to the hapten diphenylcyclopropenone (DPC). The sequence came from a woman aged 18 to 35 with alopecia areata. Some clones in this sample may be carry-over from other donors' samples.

CDR3 in DNA: TGTGCCAGCTCCATTGACGGGACAGGGACCTCCTACGAGCAGTACTTC. This translates into CASSIDGTGTSYEQYF. The chain recombines TRBV7-2 with TRBJ2-7; 9 positions match TRBD1. Germline loops: CDR1 SGHTA, CDR2 FQGNSA. V lost 8 bases, J lost 0 bases, and 11 bases stayed unmatched. The CDR3 length is 16 residues.